This TCR beta chain was profiled in a study of neurological immune-mediated disorders. This clonotype was seen ten or more times. Germline CDR1 reads SGHAT; CDR2 reads FQNNGV. V was cut by 1 base and J by 1 base, with 10 bases left in between. CDR3 size: 15 residues. TCRdb reprocessed the 5' RACE reads via MiXCR and lists one record per CDR3 protein. The data show around 65,000 distinct CDR3 sequences, 5.2% seen once. The clonotype comes from a human donor with multiple sclerosis. The donor label of this sample is uncertain. The genes are TRBV11-2 and TRBJ2-5; TRBD2 is a possible D gene (6 bases). The sequenced sample consisted of PBMCs. CDR3 amino acids: CASSLGRAVQETQYF. The DNA of the CDR3 is TGTGCCAGCAGCTTAGGGAGGGCAGTCCAAGAGACCCAGTACTTC.